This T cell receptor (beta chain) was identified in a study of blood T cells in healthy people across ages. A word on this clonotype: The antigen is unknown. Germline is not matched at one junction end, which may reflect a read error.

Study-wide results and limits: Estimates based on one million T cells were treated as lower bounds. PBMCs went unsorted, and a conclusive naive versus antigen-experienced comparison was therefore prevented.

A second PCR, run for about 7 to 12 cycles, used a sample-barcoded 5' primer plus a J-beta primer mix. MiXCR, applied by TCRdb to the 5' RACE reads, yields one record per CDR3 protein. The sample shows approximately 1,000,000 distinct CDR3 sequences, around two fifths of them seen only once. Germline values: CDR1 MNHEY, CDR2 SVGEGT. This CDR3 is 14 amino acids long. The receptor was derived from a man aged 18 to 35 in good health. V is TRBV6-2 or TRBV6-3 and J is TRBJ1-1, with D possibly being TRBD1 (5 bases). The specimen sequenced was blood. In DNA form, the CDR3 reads TGCGCCAGCAGTTACTCGGGACCGTGGACTGAAGCTTTCTTT. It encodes CASSYSGPWTEAFF.